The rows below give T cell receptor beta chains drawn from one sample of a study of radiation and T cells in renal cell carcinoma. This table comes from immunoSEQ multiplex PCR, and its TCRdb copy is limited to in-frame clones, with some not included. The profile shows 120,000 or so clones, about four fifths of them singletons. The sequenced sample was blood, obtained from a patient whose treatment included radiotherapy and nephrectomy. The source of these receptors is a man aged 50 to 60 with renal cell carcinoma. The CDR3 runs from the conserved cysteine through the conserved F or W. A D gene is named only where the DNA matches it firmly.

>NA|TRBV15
CATSRGGVTNEQFF
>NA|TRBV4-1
CASSQDQEGTSDTQYF
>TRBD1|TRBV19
CASSHLPGQGNEKLFF
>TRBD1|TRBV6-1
CASSGDRVRNTIYF
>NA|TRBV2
CASSVDEQYF
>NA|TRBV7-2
CASSLAHGSSGYTF
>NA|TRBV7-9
CASSSWGGILNYGYTF
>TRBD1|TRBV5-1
CASSPGTGIFGYTF
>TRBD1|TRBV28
CASSLSAGGARTEAFF
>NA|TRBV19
CASSLGTTNYGYTF
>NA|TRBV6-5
CASSSGGGPYEQYF
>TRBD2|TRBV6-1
CASSESGGAFIAETQYF
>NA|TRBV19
CASSTWSVGSQPQHF
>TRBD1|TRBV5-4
CASSLSSGTGNTEAFF
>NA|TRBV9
CASSRTPTNSGANVLTF
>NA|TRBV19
CASSPTIQNIQYF
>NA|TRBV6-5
CASSYSTVPDTQYF